The next 17 T cell receptor beta chains were all read from a single sample in a study of blood T cell repertoires in COVID-19. Measured with immunoSEQ multiplex PCR; TCRdb has only the in-frame clones, and not every one. The profile shows around 250,000 clones, around 84% of them singletons. The source material was PBMCs or T cells enriched from blood (not recorded which). The receptors originated from a man aged 18 to 35 who had recovered from COVID-19.

This chain links TRBV7-9 with TRBJ2-7; 7 bases are a match to TRBD2. CDR1 SEHNR and CDR2 FQNEAQ come from the germline V gene (reference sequence). There are 15 residues in the CDR3. Unmatched junction bases numbered 10, after V lost 5 bases and J lost 3 bases. As DNA, the CDR3 is TGTGCCAGCAGCCCGGCGGGGCGGGAGATCTACGAGCAGTACTTC. Residues: CASSPAGREIYEQYF.

The chain has TRBV10-1 and TRBJ2-1, with 10 bases lining up with TRBD2. The CDR3 is made up of 16 amino acids. Trimming cost V 0 bases and J 4 bases; bases outside gene matches: 3. CDR1 WNHNN and CDR2 SYGVQD come from the germline V gene (reference sequence). The CDR3 bases are TGCGCCAGCAGTGAGTCGTCTAGCGGGAGTTACAATGAGCAGTTCTTC. This gives the protein CASSESSSGSYNEQFF.

This sequence joins TRBV19 and TRBJ2-5, with 15 bases fitting TRBD2. V shed 5 bases, J shed 3 bases, and the junction held 7 bases outside the gene matches. The CDR3 is made up of 17 amino acids. From germline, CDR1 is LNHDA and CDR2 SQIVND (reference sequence). CDR3 nucleotides: TGTGCCAGTAGTCCCAGGACTAGCGGGAGGGGTGAAGAGACCCAGTACTTC. Translated: CASSPRTSGRGEETQYF.

This rearrangement joins TRBV29-1 to TRBJ2-1; 11 positions agree with TRBD2. With 7 bases clipped from V and 4 bases from J, the junction kept 3 bases outside the gene matches. Germline V CDR1 and CDR2: SQVTM, ANQGSEA. CDR3 length: 13 residues. The CDR3 loop reads CSELAGGYNEQFF. In nucleotides, the CDR3 is TGCAGCGAATTAGCGGGGGGGTACAATGAGCAGTTCTTC.

The chain carries TRBV30 and TRBJ2-2; TRBD2 matches 11 bases. Trimming at V came to 2 bases and at J to 4 bases, leaving 6 bases not matched to a gene. The CDR3 consists of 16 residues. In germline, CDR1 is GTSNPN, CDR2 SVGIG (reference sequence). As DNA, the CDR3 is TGTGCCTGGAGTCCTATAGCGGGAGGGCCCACCGGGGAGCTGTTTTTT. This encodes CAWSPIAGGPTGELFF.

The chain combines TRBV27 with TRBJ1-4; 9 nucleotides agree with TRBD1. CDR1 is MNHEY and CDR2 is SMNVEV in the germline V gene (reference sequence). The CDR3 has 16 amino acids. The junction had 7 bases not matched to a gene; V was cut back by 5 bases and J by 3 bases. The CDR3 DNA reads TGTGCCAGCAGTACAATGACAGGGGGTGCTAATGAAAAACTGTTTTTT. Its protein product is CASSTMTGGANEKLFF.

The CDR3 coding sequence is TGTGCCAGCAATCCTGGACAGGGGAGATCACCCCTCCACTTT. This sequence encodes CASNPGQGRSPLHF. The V gene is TRBV6-5, the J gene TRBJ1-6; 9 bases are shared with TRBD1. This CDR3 contains 14 residues. Germline V gives CDR1 MNHEY, CDR2 SVGAGI. Losses at the gene ends were 7 bases for V and 10 bases for J; bases not matched to a gene: 8.

The gene calls are TRBV7-2 and TRBJ1-3; D is possibly TRBD1 (5 bases). This CDR3 spans 19 amino acids. Germline values: CDR1 SGHTA, CDR2 FQGNSA. Deletions cut 5 bases from V and 2 bases from J, with 25 bases between. CDR3 residues: CASSRNPRGGMSTGNTIYF. CDR3 DNA: TGTGCCAGCAGCAGAAATCCCCGCGGGGGAATGAGCACTGGAAACACCATATATTTT.

This chain links TRBV2 with TRBJ1-3, with 9 bases lining up with TRBD1. The germline V gene encodes CDR1 SNHLY and CDR2 FYNNEI. The length of the CDR3 is 15 residues. The J segment lost 2 bases and the V segment lost 6 bases, leaving 5 bases of the junction unmatched. The DNA for the CDR3 is TGTGCCAGCAGGGAGGACAGGGGCCCTGGAAACACCATATATTTT. Translating it yields CASREDRGPGNTIYF.

This clone came up once. The chain employs TRBV11-2 and TRBJ1-1; TRBD1 agrees at 8 bases. Germline CDR1 and CDR2: SGHAT and FQNNGV. This CDR3 comprises 12 residues. The V segment lost 8 bases and the J segment 4 bases; nucleotides outside the gene matches: 3. CDR3 sequence: CASATGGTEAFF. As DNA, the CDR3 is TGTGCCAGCGCAACAGGGGGCACTGAAGCTTTCTTT.

V usage is TRBV24-1 and J usage is TRBJ2-5; D is uncertain. CDR3 length: 12 amino acids. V was pared by 5 bases and J by 1 base, with 4 bases between. The V gene's germline CDR1 is KGHDR and CDR2 SFDVKD. The CDR3 DNA reads TGTGCCACCAGTGGAGGCCAAGAGACCCAGTACTTC. As protein: CATSGGQETQYF.

The chain combines TRBV5-1 with TRBJ1-4; 7 bases agree with TRBD1. The CDR3 is made up of 15 amino acids. The germline V gene encodes CDR1 SGHRS and CDR2 YFSETQ. V trimming: 4 bases; J trimming: 5 bases; junction bases outside the gene matches: 8. The CDR3 loop is CASSPGRGQNEKLFF. CDR3 coding DNA: TGCGCCAGCAGCCCCGGTAGGGGGCAAAATGAAAAACTGTTTTTT.

The rearrangement uses TRBV19 and TRBJ2-7; a possible D gene is TRBD1 (6 bases). V lost 5 bases and J 1 base, leaving 15 bases between the germline ends. Germline V CDR1 and CDR2: LNHDA, SQIVND (reference sequence). This CDR3 region has 15 residues. The CDR3 DNA follows: TGTGCCAGTAGTGGAGGCCAGGGGTTGTCCTACGAGCAGTACTTC. Its protein product is CASSGGQGLSYEQYF.

The V and J genes are TRBV5-1 and TRBJ2-2, with 11 bases lining up with TRBD1. Germline V gene data show CDR1 as SGHRS and CDR2 as YFSETQ. This CDR3 comprises 15 residues. The junction had 6 bases not matched to a gene; V was cut back by 4 bases and J by 7 bases. The CDR3: CASSPRDRGFGELFF. CDR3 sequence (DNA): TGCGCCAGCAGCCCCCGGGACAGGGGGTTCGGGGAGCTGTTTTTT.

J is TRBJ1-2 and V is TRBV6-5, with D unresolved. The CDR3 has 15 residues. The germline V and J ends were trimmed by 2 bases and 5 bases, with 15 bases remaining between them. Germline V CDR1 and CDR2: MNHEY, SVGAGI. CDR3 sequence (DNA): TGTGCCAGCAGTTACCTGGGCAGAGAAAGATATGGCTACACCTTC. It is translated as CASSYLGRERYGYTF.

CDR3 residues: CASSLGGAQVNTEAFF. DNA of the CDR3: TGCGCCAGCAGCCTTGGAGGGGCCCAGGTGAACACTGAAGCTTTCTTT. The chain recombines TRBV5-1 with TRBJ1-1; D perhaps matches TRBD1 (5 bases). Trimming removed 4 bases from V and 0 bases from J, with 16 bases in between. Germline lookup yields CDR1 SGHRS and CDR2 YFSETQ. CDR3 length: 16 amino acids.

The CDR3, as DNA: TGTGCCAGCAGCGGAGTAGGGGGCTGGGAGACCCAGTACTTC. Translated, it gives CASSGVGGWETQYF. The chain combines TRBV7-9 with TRBJ2-5; 7 bases agree with TRBD1. V trimming: 5 bases; J trimming: 5 bases; junction bases outside the gene matches: 8. This CDR3 is 14 amino acids long. CDR1 and CDR2 (germline): SEHNR, FQNEAQ (reference sequence).